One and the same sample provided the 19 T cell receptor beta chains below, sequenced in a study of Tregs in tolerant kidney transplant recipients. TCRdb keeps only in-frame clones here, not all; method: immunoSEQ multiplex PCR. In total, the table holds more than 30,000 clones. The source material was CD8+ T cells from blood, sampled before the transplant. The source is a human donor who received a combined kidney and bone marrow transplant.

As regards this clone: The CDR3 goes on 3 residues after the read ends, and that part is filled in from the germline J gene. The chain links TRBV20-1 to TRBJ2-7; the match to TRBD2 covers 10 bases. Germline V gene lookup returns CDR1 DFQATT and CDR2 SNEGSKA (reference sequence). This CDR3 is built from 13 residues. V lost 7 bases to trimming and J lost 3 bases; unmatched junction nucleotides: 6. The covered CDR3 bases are TGCAGTGTTGTAGCGGGAGGAGGCTACGAG. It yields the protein CSVVAGGGYE. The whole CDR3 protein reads CSVVAGGGYEQYF.

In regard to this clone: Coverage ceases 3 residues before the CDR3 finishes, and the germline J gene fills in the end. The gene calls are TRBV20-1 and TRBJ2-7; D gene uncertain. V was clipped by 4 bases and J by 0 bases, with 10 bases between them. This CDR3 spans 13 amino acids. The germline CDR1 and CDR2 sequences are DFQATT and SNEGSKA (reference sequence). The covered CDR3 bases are TGCAGTGCTATCGACTTAGGCTCCTACGAG. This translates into CSAIDLGSYE. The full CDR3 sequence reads CSAIDLGSYEQYF.

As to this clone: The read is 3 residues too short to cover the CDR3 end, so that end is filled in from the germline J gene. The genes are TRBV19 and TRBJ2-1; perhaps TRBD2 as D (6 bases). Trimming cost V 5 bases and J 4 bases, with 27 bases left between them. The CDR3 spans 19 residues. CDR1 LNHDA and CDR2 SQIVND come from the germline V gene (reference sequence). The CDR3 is CASSPTDPRRAPNYNEQFF. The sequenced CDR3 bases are TGTGCCAGTAGTCCTACTGACCCCCGGAGGGCCCCAAATTACAATGAG.

This CDR3 reads CASSLVSSGPLNTGELFF. The covered CDR3 bases are TGTGCCAGCAGCTTAGTGTCTAGTGGCCCCCTGAACACCGGGGAG. This chain uses TRBV13 with TRBJ2-2, with D unclear. Sequencing ends 3 residues short of the CDR3 end; the germline J gene provides the rest. With 1 base removed from V and 1 base from J, the gap between germline ends came to 16 bases. Germline V gene lookup returns CDR1 PRHDT and CDR2 FYEKMQ (reference sequence). The length of the CDR3 is 18 residues.

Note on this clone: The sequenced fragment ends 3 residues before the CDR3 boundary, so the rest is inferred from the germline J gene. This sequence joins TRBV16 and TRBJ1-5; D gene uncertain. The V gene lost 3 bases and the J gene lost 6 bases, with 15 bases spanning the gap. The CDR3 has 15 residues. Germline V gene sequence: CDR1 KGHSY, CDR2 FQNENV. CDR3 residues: CASSQAEGSSQPQHF. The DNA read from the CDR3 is TGTGCCAGCAGCCAGGCCGAAGGGTCAAGTCAGCCC.

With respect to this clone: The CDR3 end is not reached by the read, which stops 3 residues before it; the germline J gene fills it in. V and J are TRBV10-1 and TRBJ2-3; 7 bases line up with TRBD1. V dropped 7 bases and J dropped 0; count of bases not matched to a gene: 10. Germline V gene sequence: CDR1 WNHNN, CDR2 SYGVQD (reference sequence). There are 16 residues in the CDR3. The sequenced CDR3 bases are TGCGCCAGCATCTGGGACAGCTACTTTAGCACAGATACG. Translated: CASIWDSYFSTDT. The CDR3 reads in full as CASIWDSYFSTDTQYF.

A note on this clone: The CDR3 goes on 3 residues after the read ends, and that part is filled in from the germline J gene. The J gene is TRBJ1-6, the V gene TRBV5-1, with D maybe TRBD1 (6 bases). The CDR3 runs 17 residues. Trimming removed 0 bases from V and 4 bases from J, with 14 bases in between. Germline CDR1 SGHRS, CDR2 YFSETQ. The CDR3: CASSLEPGTPYNSPLHF. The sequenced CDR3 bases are TGCGCCAGCAGCTTGGAACCCGGGACACCGTATAATTCACCC.

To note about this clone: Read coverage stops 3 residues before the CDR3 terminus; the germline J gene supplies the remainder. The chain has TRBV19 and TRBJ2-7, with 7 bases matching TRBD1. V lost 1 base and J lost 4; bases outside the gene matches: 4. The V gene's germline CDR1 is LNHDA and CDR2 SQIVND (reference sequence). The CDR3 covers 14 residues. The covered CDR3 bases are TGTGCCAGTAGTATAGGGGGACAGTCTTACGAG. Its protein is CASSIGGQSYE. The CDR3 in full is CASSIGGQSYEQYF.

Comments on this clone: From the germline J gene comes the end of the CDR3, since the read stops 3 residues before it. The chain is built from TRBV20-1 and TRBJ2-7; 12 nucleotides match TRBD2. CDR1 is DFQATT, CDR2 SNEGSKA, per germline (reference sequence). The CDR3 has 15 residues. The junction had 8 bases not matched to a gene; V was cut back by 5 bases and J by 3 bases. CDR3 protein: CSAQVGLAGLYEQYF. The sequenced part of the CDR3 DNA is TGCAGTGCTCAGGTAGGACTAGCGGGACTCTACGAG.

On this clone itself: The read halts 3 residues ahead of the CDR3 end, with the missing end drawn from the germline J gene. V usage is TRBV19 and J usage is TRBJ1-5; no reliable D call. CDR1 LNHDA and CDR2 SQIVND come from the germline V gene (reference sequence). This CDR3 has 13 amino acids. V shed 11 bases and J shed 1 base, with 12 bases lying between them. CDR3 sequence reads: CASAALSNQPQHF. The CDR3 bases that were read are TGTGCCTCCGCGGCTCTGAGCAATCAGCCC. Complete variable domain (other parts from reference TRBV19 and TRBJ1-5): DGGITQSPKYLFRKEGQNVTLSCEQNLNHDAMYWYRQDPGQGLRLIYYSQIVNDFQKGDIAEGYSVSREKKESFPLTVTSAQKNPTAFYLCASAALSNQPQHFGDGTRLSIL.

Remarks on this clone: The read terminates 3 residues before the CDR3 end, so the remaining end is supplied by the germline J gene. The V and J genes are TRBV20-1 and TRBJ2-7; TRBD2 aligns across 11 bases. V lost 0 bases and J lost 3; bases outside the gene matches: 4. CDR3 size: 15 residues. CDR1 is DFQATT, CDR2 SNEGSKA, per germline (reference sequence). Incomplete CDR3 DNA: TGCAGTGCTAGAGATGGGACTAGCGGATACTACGAG. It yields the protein CSARDGTSGYYE. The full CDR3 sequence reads CSARDGTSGYYEQYF.

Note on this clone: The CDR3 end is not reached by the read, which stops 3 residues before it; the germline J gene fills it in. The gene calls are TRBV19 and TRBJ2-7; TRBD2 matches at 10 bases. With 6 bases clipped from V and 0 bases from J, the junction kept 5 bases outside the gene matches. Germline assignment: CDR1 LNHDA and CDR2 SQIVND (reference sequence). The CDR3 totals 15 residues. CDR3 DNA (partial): TGTGCCAGTAGAGTAGCGGGAGGTGTCTCCTACGAG. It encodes CASRVAGGVSYE. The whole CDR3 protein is CASRVAGGVSYEQYF.

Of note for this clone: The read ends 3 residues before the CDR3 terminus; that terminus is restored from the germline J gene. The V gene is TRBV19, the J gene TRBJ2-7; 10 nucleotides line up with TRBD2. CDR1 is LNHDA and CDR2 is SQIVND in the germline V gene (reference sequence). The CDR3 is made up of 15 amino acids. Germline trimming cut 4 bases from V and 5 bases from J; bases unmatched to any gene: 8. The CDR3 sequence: CASSTYFTSGNEQYF. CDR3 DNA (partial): TGTGCCAGTAGTACATACTTTACTAGCGGGAACGAG.

This CDR3 is CAGQKGLAGGPSTGELFF. The DNA read from the CDR3 is TGTGCCGGACAGAAAGGACTAGCGGGAGGGCCAAGCACCGGGGAG. The V call is TRBV30, the J call TRBJ2-2; the match to TRBD2 covers 15 bases. The DNA ends 3 residues before the CDR3 does, and the rest of the CDR3 is filled in from the germline J gene. CDR1 and CDR2 (germline): GTSNPN, SVGIG (reference sequence). This CDR3 is 18 amino acids long. Trimming took 8 bases from V and 4 from J; bases not matched to a gene: 14.

CDR3 residues: CASSLLGAAYEQYF. CDR3 bases read: TGTGCCAGCAGCTTATTGGGCGCCGCCTACGAG. This chain joins TRBV7-9 and TRBJ2-7; no clear D gene. The read gets to within 3 residues of the CDR3 end, and the germline J gene fills in the rest. V lost 2 bases and J lost 2, with 10 bases in between. Germline assignment: CDR1 SEHNR and CDR2 FQNEAQ (reference sequence). The CDR3 contains 14 residues.

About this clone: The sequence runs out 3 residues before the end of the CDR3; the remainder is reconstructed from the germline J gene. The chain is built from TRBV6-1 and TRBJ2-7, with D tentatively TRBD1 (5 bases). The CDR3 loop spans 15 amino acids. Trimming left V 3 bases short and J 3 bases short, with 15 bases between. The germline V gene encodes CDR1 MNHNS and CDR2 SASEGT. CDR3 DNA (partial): TGTGCCAGCAGTGACGTGACAGAAAGATTCTACGAG. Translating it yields CASSDVTERFYE. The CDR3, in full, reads CASSDVTERFYEQYF.

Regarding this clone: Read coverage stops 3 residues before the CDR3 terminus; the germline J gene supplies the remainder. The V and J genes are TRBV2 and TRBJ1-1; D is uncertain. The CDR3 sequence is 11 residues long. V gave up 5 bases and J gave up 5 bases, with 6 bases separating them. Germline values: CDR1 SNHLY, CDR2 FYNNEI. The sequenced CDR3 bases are TGTGCCAGCAGTAGCAATACTGAA. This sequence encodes CASSSNTE. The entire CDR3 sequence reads CASSSNTEAFF.

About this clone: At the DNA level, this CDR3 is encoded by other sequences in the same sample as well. The CDR3 DNA, read in part, is TGTGCCAGCAGCCAATCAGGGGGCTACGAG. The encoded protein is CASSQSGGYE. The whole CDR3 sequence reads CASSQSGGYEQYF. This sequence joins TRBV16 and TRBJ2-7; D is perhaps TRBD1 (6 bases). The read ends 3 residues before the CDR3 terminus; that terminus is restored from the germline J gene. Germline CDR1 KGHSY, CDR2 FQNENV. Trimming removed 0 bases at V and 3 bases at J, with 6 bases between. CDR3 length: 13 amino acids.

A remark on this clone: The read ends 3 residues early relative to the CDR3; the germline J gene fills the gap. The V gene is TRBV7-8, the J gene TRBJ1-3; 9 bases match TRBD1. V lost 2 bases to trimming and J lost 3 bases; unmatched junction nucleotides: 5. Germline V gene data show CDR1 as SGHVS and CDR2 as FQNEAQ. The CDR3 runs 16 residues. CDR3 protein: CASSLQGQGFGNTIYF. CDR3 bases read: TGTGCCAGCAGCTTACAGGGACAGGGATTTGGAAACACC.